This T cell receptor (beta chain) was obtained from a study of CD8 T cells in Susac syndrome. Whole-study findings and limits: The relatively small number of individuals in the TCR sequencing and HLA analysis was acknowledged by the study. The total CD8+ repertoires yielded sixteen Susac-specific public clones and the CD8+ TEMRA repertoires yielded a few.

RNA amounts of roughly 0.5 to 1 ug underwent reverse transcription with random hexamers. TCRdb fed the immunoSEQ multiplex PCR reads into MiXCR, producing one record per CDR3 protein. The sample lists around 80,000 distinct CDR3 sequences, about 94% seen once, with 0.45% in the top ten. As to this clonotype: The antigen is undetermined.

J lost 0 bases, V lost 3 bases, and 5 bases had no gene match. Germline V gene lookup returns CDR1 DFQATT and CDR2 SNEGSKA (reference sequence). The length of the CDR3 is 16 residues. V gene TRBV20-1 combines with J gene TRBJ2-7; 13 positions agree with TRBD2. Material: CD8+ T cells from PBMCs. The source of this sequence is a human donor with Susac syndrome. Here the CDR3 DNA reads TGCAGTGCTAGGACGGGACTAGCGGGGACCTCCTACGAGCAGTACTTC. As protein: CSARTGLAGTSYEQYF.